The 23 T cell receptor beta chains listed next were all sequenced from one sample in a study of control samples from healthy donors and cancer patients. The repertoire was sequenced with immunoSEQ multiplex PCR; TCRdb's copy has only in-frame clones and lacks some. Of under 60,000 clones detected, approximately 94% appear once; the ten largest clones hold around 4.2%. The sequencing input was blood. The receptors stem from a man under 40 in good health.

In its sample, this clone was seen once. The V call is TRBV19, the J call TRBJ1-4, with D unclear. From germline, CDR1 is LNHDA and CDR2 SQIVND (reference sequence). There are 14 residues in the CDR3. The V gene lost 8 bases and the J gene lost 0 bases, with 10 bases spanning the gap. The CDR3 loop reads CASQEGTTNEKLFF. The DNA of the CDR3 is TGTGCCAGTCAGGAAGGGACAACTAATGAAAAACTGTTTTTT. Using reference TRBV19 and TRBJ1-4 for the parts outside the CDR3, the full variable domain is DGGITQSPKYLFRKEGQNVTLSCEQNLNHDAMYWYRQDPGQGLRLIYYSQIVNDFQKGDIAEGYSVSREKKESFPLTVTSAQKNPTAFYLCASQEGTTNEKLFFGSGTQLSVL.

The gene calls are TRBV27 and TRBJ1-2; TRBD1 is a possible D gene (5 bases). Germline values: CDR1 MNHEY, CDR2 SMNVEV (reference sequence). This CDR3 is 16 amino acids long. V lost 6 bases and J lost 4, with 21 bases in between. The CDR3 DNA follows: TGTGCCAGCAGAATAAGTGGGGCATCTCTCACCTATGGCTACACCTTC. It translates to CASRISGASLTYGYTF.

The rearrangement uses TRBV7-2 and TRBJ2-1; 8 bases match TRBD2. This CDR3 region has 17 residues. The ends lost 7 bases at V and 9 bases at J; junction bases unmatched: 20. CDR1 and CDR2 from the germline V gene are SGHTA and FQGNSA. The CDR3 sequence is CASNLKSLAGGIGEQFF. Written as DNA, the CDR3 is TGTGCCAGCAACTTGAAGAGCCTGGCGGGGGGTATCGGTGAGCAGTTCTTC.

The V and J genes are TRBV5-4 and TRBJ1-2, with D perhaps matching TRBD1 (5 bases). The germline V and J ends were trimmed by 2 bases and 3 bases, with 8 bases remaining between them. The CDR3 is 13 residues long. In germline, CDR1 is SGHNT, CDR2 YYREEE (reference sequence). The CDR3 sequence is CASSLDRDYGYTF. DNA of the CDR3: TGTGCCAGCAGCTTAGACAGAGACTATGGCTACACCTTC.

The CDR3 DNA reads TGTGCCAGCAGCCCGGGTCGGGGAACGGTTAACTATGGCTACACCTTC. This gives the protein CASSPGRGTVNYGYTF. The chain combines TRBV27 with TRBJ1-2; D uncertain. The CDR3 runs to 16 residues. V shed 6 bases and J shed 1 base, with 18 bases lying between them. The germline V gene has CDR1 MNHEY and CDR2 SMNVEV (reference sequence).

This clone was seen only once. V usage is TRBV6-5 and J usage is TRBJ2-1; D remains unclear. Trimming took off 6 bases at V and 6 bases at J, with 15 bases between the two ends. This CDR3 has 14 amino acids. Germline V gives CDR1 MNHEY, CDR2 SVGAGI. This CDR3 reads CASSLSQQPNEQFF. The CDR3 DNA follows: TGTGCCAGCAGCCTAAGCCAGCAGCCCAATGAGCAGTTCTTC.

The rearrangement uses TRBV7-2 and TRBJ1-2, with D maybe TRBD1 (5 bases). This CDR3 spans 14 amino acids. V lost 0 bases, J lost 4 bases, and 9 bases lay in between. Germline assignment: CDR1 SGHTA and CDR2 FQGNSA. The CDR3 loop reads CASSLAGGSYGYTF. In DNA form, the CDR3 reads TGTGCCAGCAGCTTAGCCGGGGGGAGCTATGGCTACACCTTC.

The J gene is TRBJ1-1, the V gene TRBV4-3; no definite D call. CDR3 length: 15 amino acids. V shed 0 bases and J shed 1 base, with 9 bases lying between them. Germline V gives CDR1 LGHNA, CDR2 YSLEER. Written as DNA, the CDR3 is TGCGCCAGCAGCCAAGACCCGGACGGGAACACTGAAGCTTTCTTT. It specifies CASSQDPDGNTEAFF.

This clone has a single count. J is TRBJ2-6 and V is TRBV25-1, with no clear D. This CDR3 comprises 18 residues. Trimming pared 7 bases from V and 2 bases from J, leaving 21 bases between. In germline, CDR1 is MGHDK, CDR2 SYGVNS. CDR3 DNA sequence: TGTGCCAGCATGGCCCTTGATCGTTTTACGGCTGGGGCCAACGTCCTGACTTTC. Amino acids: CASMALDRFTAGANVLTF.

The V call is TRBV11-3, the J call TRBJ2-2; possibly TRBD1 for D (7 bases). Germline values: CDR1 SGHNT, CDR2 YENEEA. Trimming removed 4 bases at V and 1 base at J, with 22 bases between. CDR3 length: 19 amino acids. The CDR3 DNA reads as TGTGCCAGCAGCTCCACCATAACAAGACAGGGACTGAACACCGGGGAGCTGTTTTTT. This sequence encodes CASSSTITRQGLNTGELFF.

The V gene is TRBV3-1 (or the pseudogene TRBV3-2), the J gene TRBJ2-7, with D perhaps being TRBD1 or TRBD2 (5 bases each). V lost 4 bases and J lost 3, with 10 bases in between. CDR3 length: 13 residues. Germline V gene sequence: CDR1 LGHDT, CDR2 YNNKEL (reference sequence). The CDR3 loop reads CASSPGPFYEQYF. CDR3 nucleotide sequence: TGTGCCAGCAGCCCGGGACCTTTCTACGAGCAGTACTTC.

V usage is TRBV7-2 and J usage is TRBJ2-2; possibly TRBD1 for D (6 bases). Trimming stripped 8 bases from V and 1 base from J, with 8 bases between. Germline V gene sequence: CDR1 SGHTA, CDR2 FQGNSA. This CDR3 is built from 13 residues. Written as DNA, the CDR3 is TGTGCCAGCGAACAGGGGAACACCGGGGAGCTGTTTTTT. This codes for CASEQGNTGELFF. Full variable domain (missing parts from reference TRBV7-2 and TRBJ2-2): GAGVSQSPSNKVTEKGKDVELRCDPISGHTALYWYRQSLGQGLEFLIYFQGNSAPDKSGLPSDRFSAERTGGSVSTLTIQRTQQEDSAVYLCASEQGNTGELFFGEGSRLTVL.

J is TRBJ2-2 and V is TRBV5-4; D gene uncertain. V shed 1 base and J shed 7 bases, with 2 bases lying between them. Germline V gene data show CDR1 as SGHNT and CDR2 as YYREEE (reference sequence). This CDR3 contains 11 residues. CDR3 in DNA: TGTGCCAGCAGCTTGCTCGGGGAGCTGTTTTTT. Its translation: CASSLLGELFF.

Here the CDR3 reads CASFGEPNYEQYF. The DNA for the CDR3 is TGTGCCAGCTTCGGGGAACCCAACTACGAGCAGTACTTC. This chain uses TRBV2 with TRBJ2-7, with D perhaps TRBD2 (5 bases). Germline assignment: CDR1 SNHLY and CDR2 FYNNEI. The CDR3 extends over 13 amino acids. Trimming stripped 8 bases from V and 3 bases from J, with 14 bases between.

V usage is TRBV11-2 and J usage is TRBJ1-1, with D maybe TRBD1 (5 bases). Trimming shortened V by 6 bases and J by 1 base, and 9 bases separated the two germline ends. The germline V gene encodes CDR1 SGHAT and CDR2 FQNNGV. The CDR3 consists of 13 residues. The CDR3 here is CASRITGNTEAFF. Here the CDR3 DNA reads TGTGCCAGCAGGATAACAGGGAACACTGAAGCTTTCTTT.

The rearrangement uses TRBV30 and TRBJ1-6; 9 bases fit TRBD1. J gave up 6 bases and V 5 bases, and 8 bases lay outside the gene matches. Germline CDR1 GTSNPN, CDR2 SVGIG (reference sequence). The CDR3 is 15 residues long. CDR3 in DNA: TGTGCCTGGGATGGACAGGGGACCCTTAATTCACCCCTCCACTTT. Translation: CAWDGQGTLNSPLHF.

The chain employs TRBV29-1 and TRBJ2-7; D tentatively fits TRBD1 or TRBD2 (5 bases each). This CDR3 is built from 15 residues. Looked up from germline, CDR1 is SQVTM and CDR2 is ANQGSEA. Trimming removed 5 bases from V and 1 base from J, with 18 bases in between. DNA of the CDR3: TGCAGCGTTCTCTACAGAGGGGTATTTTCCTACGAGCAGTACTTC. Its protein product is CSVLYRGVFSYEQYF.

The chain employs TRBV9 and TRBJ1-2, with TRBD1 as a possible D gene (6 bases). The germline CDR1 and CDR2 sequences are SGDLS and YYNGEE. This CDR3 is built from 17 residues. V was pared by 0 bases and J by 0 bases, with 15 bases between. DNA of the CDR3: TGTGCCAGCAGCGTAGGGCAGGGGATTCAAACTAACTATGGCTACACCTTC. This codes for CASSVGQGIQTNYGYTF.

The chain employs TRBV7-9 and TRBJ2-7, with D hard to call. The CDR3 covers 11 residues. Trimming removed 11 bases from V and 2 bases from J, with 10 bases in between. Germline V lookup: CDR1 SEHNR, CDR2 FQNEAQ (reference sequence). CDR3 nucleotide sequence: TGTGCCTCGGAAGGCACCTACGAGCAGTACTTC. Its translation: CASEGTYEQYF.

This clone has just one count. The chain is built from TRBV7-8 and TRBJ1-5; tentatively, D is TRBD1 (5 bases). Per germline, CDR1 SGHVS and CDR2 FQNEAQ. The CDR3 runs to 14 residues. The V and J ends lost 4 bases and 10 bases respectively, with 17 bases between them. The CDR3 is CASSSGGGPIPQHF. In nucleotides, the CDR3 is TGTGCCAGCAGCTCGGGTGGGGGTCCGATTCCCCAGCATTTT.

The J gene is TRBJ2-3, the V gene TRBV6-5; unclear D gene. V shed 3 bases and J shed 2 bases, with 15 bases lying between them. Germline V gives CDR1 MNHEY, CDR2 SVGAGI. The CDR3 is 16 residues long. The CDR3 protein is CASSYRAEPHTDTQYF. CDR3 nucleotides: TGTGCCAGCAGTTATCGGGCGGAACCACACACAGATACGCAGTATTTT.

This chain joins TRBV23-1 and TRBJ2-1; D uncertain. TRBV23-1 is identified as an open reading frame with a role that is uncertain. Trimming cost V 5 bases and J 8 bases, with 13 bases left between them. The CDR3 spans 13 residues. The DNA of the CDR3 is TGCGCCAGCAGTAGGTTGACAAGGCATGAGCAGTTCTTC. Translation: CASSRLTRHEQFF.

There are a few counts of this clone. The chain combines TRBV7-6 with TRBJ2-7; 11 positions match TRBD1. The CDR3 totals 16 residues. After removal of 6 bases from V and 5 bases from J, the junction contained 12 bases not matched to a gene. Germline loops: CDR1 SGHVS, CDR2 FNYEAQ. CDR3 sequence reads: CASSPVSDRGRDEQYF. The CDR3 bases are TGTGCCAGCAGTCCTGTTTCGGACAGGGGGCGCGACGAGCAGTACTTC.